The clone carrying this TCR beta chain has a handful of counts. Its antigen is currently unknown. Other DNA sequences in this sample translate to the same CDR3. Per germline, CDR1 SNHLY and CDR2 FYNNEI. CDR3 length: 13 residues. V shed 6 bases and J shed 1 base, with 7 bases lying between them. The entry originates in a study of T cell responses to AZD1222 COVID-19 vaccine. Study results and caveats: Regions left unmutated in variants are reportedly the target of nearly half of spike-specific TCRs.

Data came from immunoSEQ multiplex PCR; TCRdb stores just in-frame clones and leaves some out. The sample shows some 160,000 clones, approximately 90% of them seen only once. The rearrangement links TRBV2 to TRBJ1-5; the D is unclear. The receptor was derived from an adult who received the AZD1222 COVID-19 vaccine. Source: peripheral blood, taken 28 days after the second AZD1222 dose. The CDR3 coding sequence is TGTGCCAGCAGACGTGACAGCAATCAGCCCCAGCATTTT. Translating it yields CASRRDSNQPQHF.